This T cell receptor beta chain was observed in a study of Ad26.COV2.S vaccination and SARS-CoV-2 variants. Background on the study: Participant was drawn from the COV1001 Ad26.COV2.S trial arm. Study observations and caveats: Researchers reported similar non-spike TCR breadth in vaccine and placebo recipients. Measures of TCR breadth and depth may have fallen short of total T cell responses.

Treatment given: about 20 received Ad26.COV2.S at low or high dose, single or two shots; several received placebo; per-sample allocation not given. Samples analyzed were those drawn on day 63 after the first vaccine or placebo injection. The table came from immunoSEQ multiplex PCR; TCRdb's copy has only in-frame clones and leaves some out. This table holds about 250,000 clones, approximately 89% found once. CDR3 length: 12 residues. CDR1 is SGHRS, CDR2 YFSETQ, per germline. V was pared by 5 bases and J by 5 bases, with 3 bases of the junction left unmatched. Worth noting for this clone: The antigen is undetermined.

The J gene is TRBJ2-5, the V gene TRBV5-1; 7 positions match TRBD1. This material consisted of peripheral blood, taken in a trial of Ad26.COV2.S vaccine versus placebo. The clonotype originates from a person between 18 and 60 years old who received the Ad26.COV2.S COVID-19 vaccine or a placebo. The CDR3 DNA sequence: TGCGCCAGCAGATTGACAGGGGAGACCCAGTACTTC. Translation gives CASRLTGETQYF.